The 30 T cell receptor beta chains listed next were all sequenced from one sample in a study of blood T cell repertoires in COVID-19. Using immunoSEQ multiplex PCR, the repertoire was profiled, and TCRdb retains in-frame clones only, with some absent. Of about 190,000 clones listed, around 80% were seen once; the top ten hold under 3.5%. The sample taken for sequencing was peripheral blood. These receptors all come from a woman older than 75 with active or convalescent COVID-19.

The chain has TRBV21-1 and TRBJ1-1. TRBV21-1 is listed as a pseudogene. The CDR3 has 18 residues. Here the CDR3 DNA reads TGTGCCAGCAGCAAAGAATCAGTTGGGGGGGGAATGAACACTGAAGCTTTCTTT. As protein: CASSKESVGGGMNTEAFF.

This CDR3 is CASSQDIPQPQHF. CDR3 bases: TGCGCCAGCAGCCAAGATATCCCTCAGCCCCAGCATTTT. This chain joins TRBV4-3 and TRBJ1-5, with D uncertain. Germline V gene lookup returns CDR1 LGHNA and CDR2 YSLEER. This CDR3 comprises 13 residues. With 0 bases removed from V and 6 bases from J, the gap between germline ends came to 6 bases.

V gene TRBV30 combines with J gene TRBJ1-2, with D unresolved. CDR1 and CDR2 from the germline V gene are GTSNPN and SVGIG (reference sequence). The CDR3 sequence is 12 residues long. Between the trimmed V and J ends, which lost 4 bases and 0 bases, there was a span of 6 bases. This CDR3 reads CAWTGSNYGYTF. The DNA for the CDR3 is TGTGCCTGGACCGGGTCTAACTATGGCTACACCTTC.

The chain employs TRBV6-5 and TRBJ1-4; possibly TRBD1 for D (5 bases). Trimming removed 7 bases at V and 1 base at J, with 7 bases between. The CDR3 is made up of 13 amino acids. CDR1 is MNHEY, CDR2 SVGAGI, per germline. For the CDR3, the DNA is TGTGCCAGCAAGACAGTAACTAATGAAAAACTGTTTTTT. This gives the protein CASKTVTNEKLFF.

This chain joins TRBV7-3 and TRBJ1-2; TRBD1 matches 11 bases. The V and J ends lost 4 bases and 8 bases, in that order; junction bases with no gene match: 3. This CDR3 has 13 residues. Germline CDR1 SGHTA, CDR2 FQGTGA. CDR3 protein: CASSSGQGVGYTF. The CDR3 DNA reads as TGTGCCAGCAGCTCGGGACAGGGGGTAGGCTACACCTTC.

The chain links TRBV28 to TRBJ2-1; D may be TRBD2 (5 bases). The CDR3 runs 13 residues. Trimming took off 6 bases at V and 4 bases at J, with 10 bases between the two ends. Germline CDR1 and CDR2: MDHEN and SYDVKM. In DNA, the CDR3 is TGTGCCAGCAGGGGCAGGAGGTACAATGAGCAGTTCTTC. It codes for CASRGRRYNEQFF.

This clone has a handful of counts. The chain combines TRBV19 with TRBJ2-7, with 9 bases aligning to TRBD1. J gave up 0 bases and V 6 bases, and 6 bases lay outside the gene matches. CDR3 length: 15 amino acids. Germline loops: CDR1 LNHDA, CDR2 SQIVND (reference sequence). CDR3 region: CASRSGTGSSYEQYF. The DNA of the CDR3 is TGTGCCAGTAGGTCCGGGACAGGGAGCTCCTACGAGCAGTACTTC.

The CDR3 coding sequence is TGTGCCAGCAGTCCAACTTACGGTTTCTCGCCCCAGCATTTT. Amino acids: CASSPTYGFSPQHF. The gene calls are TRBV6-6 and TRBJ1-5, with no clear D. V lost 5 bases and J 9 bases, leaving 17 bases between the germline ends. This CDR3 has 14 residues. Germline values: CDR1 MNHNY, CDR2 SVGAGI (reference sequence).

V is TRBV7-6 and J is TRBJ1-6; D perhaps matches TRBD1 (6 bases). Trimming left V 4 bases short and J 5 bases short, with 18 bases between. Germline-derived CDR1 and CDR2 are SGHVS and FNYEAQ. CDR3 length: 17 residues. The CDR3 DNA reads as TGTGCCAGCAGCTACTCCGGGGGGCCAGGGCATAATTCACCCCTCCACTTT. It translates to CASSYSGGPGHNSPLHF.

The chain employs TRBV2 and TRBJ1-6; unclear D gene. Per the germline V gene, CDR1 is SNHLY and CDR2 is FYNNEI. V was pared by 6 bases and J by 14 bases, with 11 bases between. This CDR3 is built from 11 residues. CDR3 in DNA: TGTGCCAGCAGCGAATCAGAAACCCTCCACTTT. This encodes CASSESETLHF. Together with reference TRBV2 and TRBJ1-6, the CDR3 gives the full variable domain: EPEVTQTPSHQVTQMGQEVILRCVPISNHLYFYWYRQILGQKVEFLVSFYNNEISEKSEIFDDQFSVERPDGSNFTLKIRSTKLEDSAMYFCASSESETLHFGNGTRLTVT.

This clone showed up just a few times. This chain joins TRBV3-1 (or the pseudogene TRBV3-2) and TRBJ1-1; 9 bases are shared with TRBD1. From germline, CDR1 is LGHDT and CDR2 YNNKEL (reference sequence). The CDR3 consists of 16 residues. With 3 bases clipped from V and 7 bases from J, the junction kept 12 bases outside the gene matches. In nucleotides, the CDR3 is TGTGCCAGCAGCCATACCGGGACAGGGACCCGGGGTGAAGCTTTCTTT. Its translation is CASSHTGTGTRGEAFF.

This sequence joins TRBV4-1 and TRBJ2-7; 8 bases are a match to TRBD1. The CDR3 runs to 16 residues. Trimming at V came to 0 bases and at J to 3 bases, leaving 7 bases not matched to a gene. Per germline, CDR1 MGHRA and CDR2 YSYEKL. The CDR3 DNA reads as TGCGCCAGCAGCCAAGATGTCGGGACAGGAAACTACGAGCAGTACTTC. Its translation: CASSQDVGTGNYEQYF.

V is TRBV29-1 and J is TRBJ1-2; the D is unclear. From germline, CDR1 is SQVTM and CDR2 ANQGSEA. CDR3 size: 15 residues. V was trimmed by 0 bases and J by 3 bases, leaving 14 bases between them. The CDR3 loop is CSVEDRVRTDYGYTF. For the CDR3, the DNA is TGCAGCGTTGAAGATCGGGTCAGAACGGACTATGGCTACACCTTC.

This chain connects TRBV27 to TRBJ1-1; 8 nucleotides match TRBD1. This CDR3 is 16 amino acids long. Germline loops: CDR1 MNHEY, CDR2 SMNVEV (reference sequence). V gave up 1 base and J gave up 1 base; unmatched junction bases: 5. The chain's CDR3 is CASSLLLDRGNTEAFF. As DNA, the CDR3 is TGTGCCAGCAGTTTATTGTTAGACAGGGGGAACACTGAAGCTTTCTTT.

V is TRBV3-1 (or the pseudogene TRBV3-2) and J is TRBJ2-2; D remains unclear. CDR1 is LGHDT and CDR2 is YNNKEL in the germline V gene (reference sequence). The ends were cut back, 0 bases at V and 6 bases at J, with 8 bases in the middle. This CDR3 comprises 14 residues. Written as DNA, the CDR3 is TGTGCCAGCAGCCAAGATAGACACTCCGGGGAGCTGTTTTTT. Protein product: CASSQDRHSGELFF.

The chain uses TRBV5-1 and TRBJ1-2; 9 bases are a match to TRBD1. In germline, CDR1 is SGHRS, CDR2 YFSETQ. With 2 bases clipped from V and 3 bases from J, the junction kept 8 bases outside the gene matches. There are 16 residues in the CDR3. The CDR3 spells CASSLGQGLTDYGYTF. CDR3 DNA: TGCGCCAGCAGCTTAGGACAGGGGCTCACGGACTATGGCTACACCTTC. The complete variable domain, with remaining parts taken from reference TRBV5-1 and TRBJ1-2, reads KAGVTQTPRYLIKTRGQQVTLSCSPISGHRSVSWYQQTPGQGLQFLFEYFSETQRNKGNFPGRFSGRQFSNSRSEMNVSTLELGDSALYLCASSLGQGLTDYGYTFGSGTRLTVV.

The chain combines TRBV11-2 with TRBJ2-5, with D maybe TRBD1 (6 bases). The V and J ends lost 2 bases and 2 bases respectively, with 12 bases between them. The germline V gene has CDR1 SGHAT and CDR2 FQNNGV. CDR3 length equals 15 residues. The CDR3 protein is CASSLFVGQQETQYF. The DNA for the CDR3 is TGTGCCAGCAGCTTATTTGTAGGACAGCAAGAGACCCAGTACTTC.

This CDR3 is CASSLNRKTTNEKLFF. CDR3 nucleotide sequence: TGTGCCAGCAGCTTAAACAGGAAGACAACTAATGAAAAACTGTTTTTT. The chain uses TRBV7-9 and TRBJ1-4; a weak D match, TRBD1 (5 bases). The CDR3 has 16 amino acids. Germline V CDR1 and CDR2: SEHNR, FQNEAQ (reference sequence). Between the trimmed V and J ends, which lost 2 bases and 0 bases, there was a span of 10 bases.

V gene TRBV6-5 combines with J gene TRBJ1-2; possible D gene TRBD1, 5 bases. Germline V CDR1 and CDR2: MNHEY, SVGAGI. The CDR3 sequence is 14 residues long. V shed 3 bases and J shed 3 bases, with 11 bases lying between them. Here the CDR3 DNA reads TGTGCCAGCAGTTATAAAGGGGTTGACTATGGCTACACCTTC. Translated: CASSYKGVDYGYTF.

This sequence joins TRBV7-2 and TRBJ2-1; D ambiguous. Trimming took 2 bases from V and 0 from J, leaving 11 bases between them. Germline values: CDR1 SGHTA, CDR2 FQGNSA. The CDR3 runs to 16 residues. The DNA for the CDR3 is TGTGCCAGCAGCTTATTGGGCACCAGCTCCTACAATGAGCAGTTCTTC. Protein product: CASSLLGTSSYNEQFF.

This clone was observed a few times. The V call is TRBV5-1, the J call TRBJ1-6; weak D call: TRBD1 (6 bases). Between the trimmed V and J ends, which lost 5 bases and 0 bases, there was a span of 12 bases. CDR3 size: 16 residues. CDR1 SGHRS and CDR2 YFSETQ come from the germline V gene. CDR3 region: CASRRTALSYNSPLHF. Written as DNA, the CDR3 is TGCGCCAGCAGGAGGACAGCCCTCTCCTATAATTCACCCCTCCACTTT.

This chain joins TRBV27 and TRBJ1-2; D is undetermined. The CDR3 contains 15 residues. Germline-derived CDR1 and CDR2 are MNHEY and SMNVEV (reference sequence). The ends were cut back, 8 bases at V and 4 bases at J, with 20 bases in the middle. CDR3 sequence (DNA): TGTGCCAGCCTCCCCCTGAGCAGAGACTCCTATGGCTACACCTTC. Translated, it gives CASLPLSRDSYGYTF.

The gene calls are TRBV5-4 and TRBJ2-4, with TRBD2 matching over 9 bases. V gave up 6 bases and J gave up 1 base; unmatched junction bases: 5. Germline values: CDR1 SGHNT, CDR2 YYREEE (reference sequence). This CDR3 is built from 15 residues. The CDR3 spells CASTERGAAKNIQYF. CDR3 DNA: TGTGCCAGCACAGAGCGGGGGGCGGCCAAAAACATTCAGTACTTC.

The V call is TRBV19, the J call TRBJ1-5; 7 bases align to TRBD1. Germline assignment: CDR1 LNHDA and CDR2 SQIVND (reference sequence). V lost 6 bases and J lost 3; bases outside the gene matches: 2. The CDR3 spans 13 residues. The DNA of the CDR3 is TGTGCCAGTAGCGGGACAGTCAATCAGCCCCAGCATTTT. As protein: CASSGTVNQPQHF. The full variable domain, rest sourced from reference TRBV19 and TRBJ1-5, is DGGITQSPKYLFRKEGQNVTLSCEQNLNHDAMYWYRQDPGQGLRLIYYSQIVNDFQKGDIAEGYSVSREKKESFPLTVTSAQKNPTAFYLCASSGTVNQPQHFGDGTRLSIL.

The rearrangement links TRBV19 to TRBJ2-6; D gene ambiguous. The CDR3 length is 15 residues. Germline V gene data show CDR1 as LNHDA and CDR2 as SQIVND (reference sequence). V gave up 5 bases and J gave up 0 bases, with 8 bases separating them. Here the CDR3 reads CASSQLSSGANVLTF. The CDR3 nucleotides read TGTGCCAGTAGTCAATTGAGCTCTGGGGCCAACGTCCTGACTTTC.

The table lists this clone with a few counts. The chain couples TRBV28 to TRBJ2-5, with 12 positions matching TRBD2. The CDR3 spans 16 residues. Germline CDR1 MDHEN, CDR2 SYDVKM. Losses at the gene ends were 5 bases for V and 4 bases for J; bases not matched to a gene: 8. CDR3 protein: CASSPRLAGGGETQYF. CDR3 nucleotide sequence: TGTGCCAGCAGTCCCCGTCTAGCGGGGGGGGGAGAGACCCAGTACTTC.

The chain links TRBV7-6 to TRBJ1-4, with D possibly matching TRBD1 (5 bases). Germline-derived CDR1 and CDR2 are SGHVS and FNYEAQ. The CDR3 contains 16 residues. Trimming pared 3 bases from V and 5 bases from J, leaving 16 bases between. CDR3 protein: CASSFRPGAINEKLFF. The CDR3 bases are TGTGCCAGCAGCTTCCGTCCTGGGGCGATCAATGAAAAACTGTTTTTT.

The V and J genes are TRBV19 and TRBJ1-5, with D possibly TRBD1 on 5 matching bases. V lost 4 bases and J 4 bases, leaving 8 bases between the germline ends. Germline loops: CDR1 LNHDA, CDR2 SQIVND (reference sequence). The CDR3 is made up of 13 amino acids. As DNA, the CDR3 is TGTGCCAGTAGTAAGTCAGGGAATCAGCCCCAGCATTTT. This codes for CASSKSGNQPQHF.

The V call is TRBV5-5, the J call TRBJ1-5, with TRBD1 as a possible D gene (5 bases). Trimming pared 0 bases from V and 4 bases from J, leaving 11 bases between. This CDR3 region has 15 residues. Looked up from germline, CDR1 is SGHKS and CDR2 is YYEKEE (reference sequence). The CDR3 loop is CASSLAGYGNQPQHF. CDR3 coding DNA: TGTGCCAGCAGCTTGGCAGGGTACGGGAATCAGCCCCAGCATTTT.

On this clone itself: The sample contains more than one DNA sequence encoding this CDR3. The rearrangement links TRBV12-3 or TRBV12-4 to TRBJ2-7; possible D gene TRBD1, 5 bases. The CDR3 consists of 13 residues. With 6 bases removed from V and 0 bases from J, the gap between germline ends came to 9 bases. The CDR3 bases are TGTGCCAGCAGCCGACAGAGCTCCTACGAGCAGTACTTC. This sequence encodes CASSRQSSYEQYF.